This T cell receptor beta chain was identified in a study of blood T cells in healthy people across ages. The CDR3 loop spans 15 amino acids. V dropped 4 bases and J dropped 5 bases, with 15 bases sitting between them. As for this clonotype: The antigen remains unidentified.

PCR was performed a second time for about 6 to 12 cycles using a sample-barcoded 5' primer and a J-beta primer mix. Unique molecular identifiers of 12 random nucleotides labeled each cDNA. TCRdb called the 5' RACE reads again in MiXCR, with one record for every CDR3 protein. The data hold more than 1.4 million distinct CDR3 sequences, with roughly 40% observed a single time. Study-wide results and limits: In the absence of known donor CMV status, changes in expanded clonotypes were possibly confounded.

The sample consisted of blood. The chain combines TRBV12-3 or TRBV12-4 with TRBJ2-1; the D gene is possibly TRBD2 (5 bases). This TCR derives from a young woman in good health. The CDR3 coding sequence is TGTGCCAGCAGTTACGGGATTTCCCCAAACAATGAGCAGTTCTTC. This codes for CASSYGISPNNEQFF.